A single sample is the source of the 32 T cell receptor beta chains below, sequenced in a study of post-analysis software for immune sequencing data. General study results and limits: Patients had higher frequencies than controls of roughly five TRBV segments, including TRBV5-6, TRBV5-1 and TRBV20-1.

Their antigens are not known. Unique molecular identifiers had been added to the TCR beta cDNA libraries. In TCRdb, the PCR reads were re-called with MiXCR into one record per CDR3 protein. Found here are approximately 400,000 distinct CDR3 sequences, around a third of them singletons; the top ten hold about an eighth. Material for sequencing was blood. These receptors all stem from a girl aged 5-17 years with multiple sclerosis.

The chain has TRBV29-1 and TRBJ2-2; D ambiguous. The CDR3 extends over 13 amino acids. The germline V and J ends were trimmed by 4 bases and 1 base, with 7 bases remaining between them. Germline V gene sequence: CDR1 SQVTM, CDR2 ANQGSEA. The CDR3 region is CSVVGWNTGELFF. CDR3 bases: TGCAGCGTTGTGGGGTGGAACACCGGGGAGCTGTTTTTT.

This clonotype was seen a few times. The V and J genes are TRBV7-3 and TRBJ2-1, with 8 bases fitting TRBD2. The J call is doubtful: the DNA matches TRBJ2-7 better. The CDR3 is made up of 14 amino acids. The V gene's germline CDR1 is SGHTA and CDR2 FQGTGA. In DNA, the CDR3 is TGTGCCAGCAGCGTGCTTGCGGGGGGTCAAGAGCAGTACTTC. It codes for CASSVLAGGQEQYF.

The V gene is TRBV4-1, the J gene TRBJ2-2; unclear D gene. The CDR3 runs to 14 residues. Germline loops: CDR1 MGHRA, CDR2 YSYEKL. Trimming pared 1 base from V and 1 base from J, leaving 4 bases between. The CDR3 DNA reads as TGCGCCAGCAGCCAAGGGCTGAACACCGGGGAGCTGTTTTTT. As protein: CASSQGLNTGELFF.

The rearrangement joins TRBV6-2 or TRBV6-3 to TRBJ1-5; perhaps TRBD1 as D (5 bases). V lost 2 bases to trimming and J lost 9 bases, with 17 bases between them. Per the germline V gene, CDR1 is MNHEY and CDR2 is SVGEGT. The CDR3 loop spans 15 amino acids. CDR3 region: CASSYTGTPSLPQHF. In nucleotides, the CDR3 is TGTGCCAGCAGTTACACCGGGACTCCATCTTTGCCCCAGCATTTT.

This clonotype was picked up a small number of times. The chain is built from TRBV5-1 and TRBJ2-5; perhaps TRBD1 as D (5 bases). CDR1 and CDR2 from the germline V gene are SGHRS and YFSETQ. The CDR3 is 15 residues long. V lost 0 bases and J 2 bases, leaving 11 bases between the germline ends. The CDR3 loop reads CASSLAAGPQETQYF. In DNA form, the CDR3 reads TGCGCCAGCAGCTTGGCTGCAGGGCCTCAAGAGACCCAGTACTTC.

The chain couples TRBV12-3 or TRBV12-4 to TRBJ2-5, with D perhaps matching TRBD1 (6 bases). With 7 bases removed from V and 11 bases from J, the gap between germline ends came to 14 bases. The CDR3 consists of 11 residues. DNA for the CDR3: TGTGCCAGCACTATTACAGGGAAGCAGTACTTC. This sequence encodes CASTITGKQYF.

The CDR3 DNA sequence: TGTGCCAGCAGCCGTACCTCTCCGAACACTGAAGCTTTCTTT. Residues: CASSRTSPNTEAFF. This chain uses TRBV27 with TRBJ1-1, with D uncertain. This CDR3 is 14 amino acids long. The ends were cut back, 6 bases at V and 1 base at J, with 12 bases in the middle. In germline, CDR1 is MNHEY, CDR2 SMNVEV (reference sequence).

V gene TRBV6-5 combines with J gene TRBJ1-1; D is uncertain. Looked up from germline, CDR1 is MNHEY and CDR2 is SVGAGI. The CDR3 extends over 14 amino acids. Trimming cost V 2 bases and J 1 base, with 8 bases left between them. The DNA of the CDR3 is TGTGCCAGCAGTTACAAGACATGGAACACTGAAGCTTTCTTT. This encodes CASSYKTWNTEAFF.

Only a few counts were recorded for this clonotype. The chain is built from TRBV7-3 and TRBJ2-3; possible D gene TRBD1, 6 bases. The CDR3 covers 15 residues. V was shortened by 5 bases and J by 1 base, with 13 bases between the two germline ends. Looked up from germline, CDR1 is SGHTA and CDR2 is FQGTGA. In DNA, the CDR3 is TGTGCCAGCAGCCCCACAGGGTTCGGCACAGATACGCAGTATTTT. Protein sequence: CASSPTGFGTDTQYF.

V gene TRBV12-3 or TRBV12-4 combines with J gene TRBJ1-2; no clear D. The CDR3 consists of 13 residues. The V end lost 6 bases, the J end lost 4 bases, and 12 bases lay between the germline ends. The CDR3 region has the DNA TGTGCCAGCAGCCTTGAGGAGGGCTATGGCTACACCTTC. Translated: CASSLEEGYGYTF.

This clonotype was counted between two and nine times. J is TRBJ2-1 and V is TRBV7-6; the D gene could be TRBD1 or TRBD2 (6 bases each). Germline-derived CDR1 and CDR2 are SGHVS and FNYEAQ. Trimming stripped 5 bases from V and 12 bases from J, with 17 bases between. The CDR3 is 13 residues long. CDR3 nucleotides: TGTGCCAGCAGCGCTCCGGGACTCAGGGGGCAGTTCTTC. It yields the protein CASSAPGLRGQFF.

V usage is TRBV29-1 and J usage is TRBJ2-5; unclear D gene. V lost 4 bases, J lost 3 bases, and 9 bases lay in between. The germline CDR1 and CDR2 sequences are SQVTM and ANQGSEA. This CDR3 has 12 residues. CDR3 in DNA: TGCAGCGTTGGATTGGTGGAAGAGACCCAGTACTTC. Protein sequence: CSVGLVEETQYF.

The V gene is TRBV5-1, the J gene TRBJ2-1; 9 bases map to TRBD1. The V gene's germline CDR1 is SGHRS and CDR2 YFSETQ. The CDR3 length is 16 residues. V was pared by 2 bases and J by 4 bases, with 7 bases of the junction left unmatched. The CDR3 nucleotides read TGCGCCAGCAGCTTAATGGGACAGGGAGCATACAATGAGCAGTTCTTC. Translating gives CASSLMGQGAYNEQFF.

The chain is built from TRBV5-1 and TRBJ1-2; D is uncertain. The length of the CDR3 is 16 residues. V lost 0 bases, J lost 4 bases, and 16 bases lay in between. Germline V gene data show CDR1 as SGHRS and CDR2 as YFSETQ. In DNA, the CDR3 is TGCGCCAGCAGCTTGGGCCTTCGGGAAGCTTCCTATGGCTACACCTTC. It yields the protein CASSLGLREASYGYTF.

J is TRBJ2-7 and V is TRBV24-1; D gene ambiguous. The CDR3 length is 11 residues. The germline V and J ends were trimmed by 1 base and 7 bases, with 4 bases remaining between them. Per the germline V gene, CDR1 is KGHDR and CDR2 is SFDVKD. As DNA, the CDR3 is TGTGCCACCAGTGATTTCAGGGAGCAGTACTTC. This translates into CATSDFREQYF.

The V and J genes are TRBV6-6 and TRBJ1-1, with 7 bases fitting TRBD1. V lost 2 bases and J lost 3; bases outside the gene matches: 6. Germline V gene sequence: CDR1 MNHNY, CDR2 SVGAGI (reference sequence). CDR3 length: 15 residues. The CDR3 sequence: CASSYSQGVHTEAFF. The CDR3 nucleotides are TGTGCCAGCAGTTACAGCCAGGGGGTACACACTGAAGCTTTCTTT.

J is TRBJ2-7 and V is TRBV24-1, with 9 bases that match TRBD1. The germline gives CDR1 KGHDR, CDR2 SFDVKD. The CDR3 is 14 residues long. Trimming took 5 bases from V and 2 from J; bases not matched to a gene: 3. The CDR3 is CATSAGTGTYEQYF. The CDR3 coding sequence is TGTGCCACCAGTGCCGGGACAGGGACCTACGAGCAGTACTTC.

DNA for the CDR3: TGCAGTGCTAGATTAGACTACGAGCAGTACTTC. Its protein is CSARLDYEQYF. The gene calls are TRBV20-1 and TRBJ2-7; D is uncertain. Trimming took off 2 bases at V and 3 bases at J, with 5 bases between the two ends. Germline CDR1 reads DFQATT; CDR2 reads SNEGSKA (reference sequence). CDR3 length: 11 amino acids.

The V and J genes are TRBV28 and TRBJ2-3; 7 nucleotides align to TRBD2. The V gene end was trimmed by 3 bases and the J gene end by 2 bases; junction bases not matched to a gene: 5. This CDR3 region has 15 residues. Per the germline V gene, CDR1 is MDHEN and CDR2 is SYDVKM. Here the CDR3 DNA reads TGTGCCAGCAGTTTGCCTAGCGGCCTCACAGATACGCAGTATTTT. It codes for CASSLPSGLTDTQYF. The full variable domain, with the rest looked up from reference TRBV28 and TRBJ2-3, is DVKVTQSSRYLVKRTGEKVFLECVQDMDHENMFWYRQDPGLGLRLIYFSYDVKMKEKGDIPEGYSVSREKKERFSLILESASTNQTSMYLCASSLPSGLTDTQYFGPGTRLTVL.

The chain links TRBV5-1 to TRBJ2-7, with a weak D call TRBD1 (6 bases). The V end lost 4 bases, the J end lost 2 bases, and 19 bases lay between the germline ends. This CDR3 region has 16 residues. Germline V gene lookup returns CDR1 SGHRS and CDR2 YFSETQ. The CDR3 sequence is CASSIDRDTLTYEQYF. The CDR3 DNA sequence: TGCGCCAGCAGCATAGACCGGGACACCTTAACCTACGAGCAGTACTTC.

The V and J genes are TRBV7-9 and TRBJ2-3; 7 nucleotides align to TRBD1. J gave up 2 bases and V 0 bases, and 2 bases lay outside the gene matches. Per germline, CDR1 SEHNR and CDR2 FQNEAQ (reference sequence). This CDR3 is 15 amino acids long. The CDR3 protein is CASSLAKGATDTQYF. DNA for the CDR3: TGTGCCAGCAGCTTAGCGAAGGGGGCCACAGATACGCAGTATTTT.

The chain employs TRBV5-6 and TRBJ1-4, with D uncertain. The length of the CDR3 is 13 residues. V gave up 4 bases and J gave up 8 bases, with 12 bases separating them. Germline V gives CDR1 SGHDT, CDR2 YYEEEE. For the CDR3, the DNA is TGTGCCAGCAGCCCGCGCATGGGGGAAAAACTGTTTTTT. Translation gives CASSPRMGEKLFF.

V and J are TRBV6-6 and TRBJ1-1; tentative D call: TRBD1 (5 bases). V was trimmed by 0 bases and J by 7 bases, leaving 12 bases between them. The V gene's germline CDR1 is MNHNY and CDR2 SVGAGI (reference sequence). The CDR3 loop spans 14 amino acids. The DNA for the CDR3 is TGTGCCAGCAGTTACTCGAACAGGCTTATTGAAGCTTTCTTT. This gives the protein CASSYSNRLIEAFF.

This clonotype was found a few times. The CDR3 DNA reads TGCGCCAGCAGCTGGGACGGGACCACAGAGACCCAGTACTTC. Its protein product is CASSWDGTTETQYF. J is TRBJ2-5 and V is TRBV5-1; either TRBD1 or TRBD2 may fit D (5 bases each). Germline CDR1 reads SGHRS; CDR2 reads YFSETQ. The length of the CDR3 is 14 residues. V was pared by 3 bases and J by 4 bases, with 13 bases between.

This sequence joins TRBV25-1 and TRBJ2-6; weak D call: TRBD1 (6 bases). This CDR3 contains 18 residues. V shed 5 bases and J shed 0 bases, with 17 bases lying between them. Germline CDR1 is MGHDK and CDR2 is SYGVNS. The CDR3 loop reads CASSTRTVPRSGANVLTF. The CDR3 DNA sequence: TGTGCCAGCAGTACTCGGACAGTCCCCCGCTCTGGGGCCAACGTCCTGACTTTC.

V gene TRBV7-2 combines with J gene TRBJ2-7; 7 nucleotides line up with TRBD2. The germline V gene has CDR1 SGHTA and CDR2 FQGNSA. The V segment lost 6 bases and the J segment 4 bases; nucleotides outside the gene matches: 6. There are 13 residues in the CDR3. In DNA, the CDR3 is TGTGCCAGCAGTCCTCTAGCGGCATACGAGCAGTACTTC. It is translated as CASSPLAAYEQYF.

This clonotype came up many times. The CDR3 region is CASKWGTPRTDTQYF. The CDR3 DNA follows: TGTGCCAGCAAATGGGGGACCCCCCGCACAGATACGCAGTATTTT. The chain uses TRBV12-3 or TRBV12-4 and TRBJ2-3; D is possibly TRBD1 or TRBD2 (5 bases each). This CDR3 is 15 amino acids long. Deletions cut 7 bases from V and 1 base from J, with 15 bases between.

The chain has TRBV6-5 and TRBJ1-1, with D possibly being TRBD1 (5 bases). Germline CDR1 is MNHEY and CDR2 is SVGAGI. The ends were cut back, 10 bases at V and 8 bases at J, with 20 bases in the middle. The CDR3 consists of 13 residues. CDR3 in DNA: TGTGCCACCTCGGCAGGGTTTAGTGTCGAAGCTTTCTTT. Its protein product is CATSAGFSVEAFF.

The CDR3 protein is CSAGPGSPEAFF. In DNA form, the CDR3 reads TGCAGTGCTGGTCCGGGTAGCCCTGAAGCTTTCTTT. The J gene is TRBJ1-1, the V gene TRBV20-1, with D unclear. With 5 bases removed from V and 6 bases from J, the gap between germline ends came to 13 bases. CDR1 DFQATT and CDR2 SNEGSKA come from the germline V gene (reference sequence). This CDR3 comprises 12 residues.

This clonotype occurred a few times. This sequence joins TRBV5-1 and TRBJ2-1; the D gene is possibly TRBD2 (7 bases). Germline CDR1 reads SGHRS; CDR2 reads YFSETQ. The CDR3 is made up of 14 amino acids. V gave up 0 bases and J gave up 10 bases, with 14 bases separating them. Here the CDR3 DNA reads TGCGCCAGCAGCTTGGGTGGGGGGGCCGGCGAGCAGTTCTTC. Amino acid sequence: CASSLGGGAGEQFF.

The CDR3 reads CASSLTGGETEAFF. The CDR3 DNA sequence: TGCGCCAGCAGCTTGACAGGGGGTGAAACTGAAGCTTTCTTT. The genes are TRBV5-1 and TRBJ1-1, with 8 bases matching TRBD1. V lost 1 base, J lost 5 bases, and 4 bases stayed unmatched. The length of the CDR3 is 14 residues. CDR1 and CDR2 from the germline V gene are SGHRS and YFSETQ.

With respect to this clonotype: Sequence at one end of the junction differs from germline and may be a read error. V is TRBV2 and J is TRBJ1-5; D perhaps matches TRBD1 (6 bases). The CDR3 loop spans 14 amino acids. Germline assignment: CDR1 SNHLY and CDR2 FYNNEI. The DNA of the CDR3 is TGTGCCAGCAGTGACGCCAGGGGTTATCAGTCCCAGCATTTT. Translated: CASSDARGYQSQHF.